This T cell receptor (beta chain) appears in the sequencing data of a study of blood T cell repertoires in COVID-19. Study-wide context: Donors in the United States, Italy and Spain gave samples during acute or convalescent COVID-19. Sources were T cells, B-cell-depleted T cells, or PBMCs; the material itself was cDNA or gDNA.

Looked up from germline, CDR1 is SGDLS and CDR2 is YYNGEE. V lost 3 bases and J lost 1; bases outside the gene matches: 1. The CDR3 is 14 amino acids. Some clones are missing from TCRdb's copy, which holds only in-frame ones; the method was immunoSEQ multiplex PCR. The data contain under 250,000 clones, less than 85% of them singletons. The chain has TRBV9 and TRBJ1-5, with 7 bases that match TRBD1. Sequenced: peripheral blood. The receptor comes from a woman between 70 and 85 years old with active or convalescent COVID-19. The CDR3 DNA follows: TGTGCCAGCAGCGAAGGGGGCAGCAATCAGCCCCAGCATTTT. Protein sequence: CASSEGGSNQPQHF.